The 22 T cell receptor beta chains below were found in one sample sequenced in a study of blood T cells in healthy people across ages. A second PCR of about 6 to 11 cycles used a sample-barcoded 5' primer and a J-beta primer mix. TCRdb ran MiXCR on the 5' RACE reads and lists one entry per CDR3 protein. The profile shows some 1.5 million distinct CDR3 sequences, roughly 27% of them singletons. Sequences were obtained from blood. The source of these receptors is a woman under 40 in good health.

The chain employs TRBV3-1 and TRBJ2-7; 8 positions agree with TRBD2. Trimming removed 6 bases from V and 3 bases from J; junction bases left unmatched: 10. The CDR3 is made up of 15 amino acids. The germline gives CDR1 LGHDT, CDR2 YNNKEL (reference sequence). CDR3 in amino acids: CASRTSGRAFYEQYF. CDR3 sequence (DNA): TGTGCCAGCAGGACATCCGGGAGGGCCTTCTACGAGCAGTACTTC.

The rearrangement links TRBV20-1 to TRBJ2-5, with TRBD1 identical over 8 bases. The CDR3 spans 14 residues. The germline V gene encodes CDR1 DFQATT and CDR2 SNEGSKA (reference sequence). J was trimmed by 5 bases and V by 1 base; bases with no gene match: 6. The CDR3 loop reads CSARGDRGFETQYF. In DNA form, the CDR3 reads TGCAGTGCTAGAGGAGACAGGGGTTTCGAGACCCAGTACTTC.

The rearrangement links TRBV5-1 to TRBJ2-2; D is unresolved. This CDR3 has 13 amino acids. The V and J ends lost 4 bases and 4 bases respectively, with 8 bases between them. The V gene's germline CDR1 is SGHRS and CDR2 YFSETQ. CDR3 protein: CASSNLGTGELFF. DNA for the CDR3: TGCGCCAGCAGCAATCTAGGCACCGGGGAGCTGTTTTTT.

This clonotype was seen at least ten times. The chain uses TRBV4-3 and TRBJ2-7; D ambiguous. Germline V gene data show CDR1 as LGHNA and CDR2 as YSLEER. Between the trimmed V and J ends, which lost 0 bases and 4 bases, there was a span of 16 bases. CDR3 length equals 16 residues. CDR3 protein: CASSQDLVARSYEQYF. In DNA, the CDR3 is TGCGCCAGCAGCCAAGATCTCGTGGCTAGGAGTTACGAGCAGTACTTC.

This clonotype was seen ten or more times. Here the CDR3 DNA reads TGTGCCAGCAGCGGTGGACAGGGGCACACAGATACGCAGTATTTT. It encodes CASSGGQGHTDTQYF. The V and J genes are TRBV7-9 and TRBJ2-3; 9 bases map to TRBD1. The CDR3 sequence is 15 residues long. CDR1 and CDR2 (germline): SEHNR, FQNEAQ (reference sequence). V lost 5 bases, J lost 2 bases, and 5 bases stayed unmatched. Looking up the rest from reference TRBV7-9 and TRBJ2-3 gives the full variable domain: DTGVSQNPRHKITKRGQNVTFRCDPISEHNRLYWYRQTLGQGPEFLTYFQNEAQLEKSRLLSDRFSAERPKGSFSTLEIQRTEQGDSAMYLCASSGGQGHTDTQYFGPGTRLTVL.

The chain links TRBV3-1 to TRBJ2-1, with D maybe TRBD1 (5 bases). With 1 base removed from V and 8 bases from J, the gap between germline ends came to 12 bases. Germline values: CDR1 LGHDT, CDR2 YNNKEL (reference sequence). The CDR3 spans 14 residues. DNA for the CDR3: TGTGCCAGCAGCCAAGGGGGCGTTCGGGATGAGCAGTTCTTC. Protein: CASSQGGVRDEQFF.

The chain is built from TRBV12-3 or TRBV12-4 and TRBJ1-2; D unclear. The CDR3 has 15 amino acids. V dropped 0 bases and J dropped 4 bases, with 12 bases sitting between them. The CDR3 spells CASSLAAAGPYGYTF. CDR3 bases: TGTGCCAGCAGTTTAGCGGCGGCAGGCCCCTATGGCTACACCTTC.

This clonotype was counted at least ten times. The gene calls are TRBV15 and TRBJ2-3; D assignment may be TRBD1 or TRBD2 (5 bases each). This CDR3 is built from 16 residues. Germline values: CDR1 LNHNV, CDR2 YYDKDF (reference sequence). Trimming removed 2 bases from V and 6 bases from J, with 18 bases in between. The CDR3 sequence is CATSRNRDPGTDTQYF. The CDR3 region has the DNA TGTGCCACCAGCAGAAACCGGGACCCAGGGACGGATACGCAGTATTTT.

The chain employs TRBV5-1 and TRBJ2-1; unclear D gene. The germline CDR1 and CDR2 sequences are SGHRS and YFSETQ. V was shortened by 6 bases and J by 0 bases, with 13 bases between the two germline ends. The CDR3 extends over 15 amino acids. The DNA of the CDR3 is TGCGCCAGCACCACCCTTCTGAGCTCCTACAATGAGCAGTTCTTC. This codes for CASTTLLSSYNEQFF.

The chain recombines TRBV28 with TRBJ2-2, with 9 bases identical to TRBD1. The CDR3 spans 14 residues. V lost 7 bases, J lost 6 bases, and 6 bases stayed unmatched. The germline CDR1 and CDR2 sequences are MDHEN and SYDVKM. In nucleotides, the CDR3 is TGTGCCAGCATGGCGGACAGGGGTGCCGGGGAGCTGTTTTTT. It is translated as CASMADRGAGELFF.

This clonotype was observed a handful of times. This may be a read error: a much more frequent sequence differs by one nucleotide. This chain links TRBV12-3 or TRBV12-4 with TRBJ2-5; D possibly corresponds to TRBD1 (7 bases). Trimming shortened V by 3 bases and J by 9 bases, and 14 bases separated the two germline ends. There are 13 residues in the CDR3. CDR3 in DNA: TGTGCCAGCAGTTTGGTCAGGGGGGAGGCCCAGTACTTC. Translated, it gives CASSLVRGEAQYF.

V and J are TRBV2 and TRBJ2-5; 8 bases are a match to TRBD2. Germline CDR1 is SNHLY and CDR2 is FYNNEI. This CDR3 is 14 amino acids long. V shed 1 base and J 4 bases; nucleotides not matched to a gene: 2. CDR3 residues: CASSEEAGGETQYF. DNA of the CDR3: TGTGCCAGCAGTGAAGAGGCGGGGGGAGAGACCCAGTACTTC.

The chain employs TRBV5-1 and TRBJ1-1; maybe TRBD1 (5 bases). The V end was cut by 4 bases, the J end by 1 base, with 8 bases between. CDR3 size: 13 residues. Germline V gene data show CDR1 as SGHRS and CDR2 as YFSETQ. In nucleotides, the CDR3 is TGCGCCAGCAGCCATGGGGGGAACACTGAAGCTTTCTTT. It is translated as CASSHGGNTEAFF.

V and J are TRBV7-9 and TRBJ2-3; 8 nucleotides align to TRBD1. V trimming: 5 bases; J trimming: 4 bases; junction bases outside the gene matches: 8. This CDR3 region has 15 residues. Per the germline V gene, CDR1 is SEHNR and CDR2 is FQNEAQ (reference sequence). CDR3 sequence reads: CASSTRKTGADTQYF. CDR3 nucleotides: TGTGCCAGCAGCACTCGAAAGACAGGGGCAGATACGCAGTATTTT. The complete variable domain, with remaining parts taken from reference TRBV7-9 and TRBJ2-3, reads DTGVSQNPRHKITKRGQNVTFRCDPISEHNRLYWYRQTLGQGPEFLTYFQNEAQLEKSRLLSDRFSAERPKGSFSTLEIQRTEQGDSAMYLCASSTRKTGADTQYFGPGTRLTVL.

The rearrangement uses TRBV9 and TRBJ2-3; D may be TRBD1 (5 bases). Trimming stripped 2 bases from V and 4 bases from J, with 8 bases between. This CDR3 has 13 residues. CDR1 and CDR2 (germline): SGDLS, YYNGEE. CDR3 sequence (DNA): TGTGCCAGCAGCGTCAGGGATTCAGATACGCAGTATTTT. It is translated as CASSVRDSDTQYF. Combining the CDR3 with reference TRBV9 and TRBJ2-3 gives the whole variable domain DSGVTQTPKHLITATGQRVTLRCSPRSGDLSVYWYQQSLDQGLQFLIQYYNGEERAKGNILERFSAQQFPDLHSELNLSSLELGDSALYFCASSVRDSDTQYFGPGTRLTVL.

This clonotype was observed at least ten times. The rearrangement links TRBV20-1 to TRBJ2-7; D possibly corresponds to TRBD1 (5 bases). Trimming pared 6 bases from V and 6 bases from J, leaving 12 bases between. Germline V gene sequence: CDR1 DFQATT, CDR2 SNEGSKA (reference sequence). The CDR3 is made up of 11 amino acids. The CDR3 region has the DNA TGCAGTGCAGGGGCCGTAGGCGAGCAGTACTTC. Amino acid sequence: CSAGAVGEQYF.

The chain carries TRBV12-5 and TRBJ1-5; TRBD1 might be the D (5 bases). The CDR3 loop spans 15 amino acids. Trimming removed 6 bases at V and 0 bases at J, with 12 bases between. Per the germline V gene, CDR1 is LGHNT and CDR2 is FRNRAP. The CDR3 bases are TGTGCTAGTGGCCTGACAGATTATAGCAATCAGCCCCAGCATTTT. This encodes CASGLTDYSNQPQHF.

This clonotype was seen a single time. The CDR3 loop is CASSPSTSGSTDTQYF. CDR3 DNA: TGTGCCAGCAGCCCGTCAACTAGCGGGAGCACAGATACGCAGTATTTT. The chain employs TRBV3-1 and TRBJ2-3; 9 bases are a match to TRBD2. This CDR3 has 16 residues. V dropped 4 bases and J dropped 0; count of bases not matched to a gene: 5. CDR1 and CDR2 (germline): LGHDT, YNNKEL (reference sequence).

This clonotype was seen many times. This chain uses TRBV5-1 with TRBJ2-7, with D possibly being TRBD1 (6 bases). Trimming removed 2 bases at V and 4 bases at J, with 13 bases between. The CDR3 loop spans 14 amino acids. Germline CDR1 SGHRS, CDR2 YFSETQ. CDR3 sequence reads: CASSFQGRGYEQYF. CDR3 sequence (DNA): TGCGCCAGCAGCTTTCAGGGGCGCGGGTACGAGCAGTACTTC.

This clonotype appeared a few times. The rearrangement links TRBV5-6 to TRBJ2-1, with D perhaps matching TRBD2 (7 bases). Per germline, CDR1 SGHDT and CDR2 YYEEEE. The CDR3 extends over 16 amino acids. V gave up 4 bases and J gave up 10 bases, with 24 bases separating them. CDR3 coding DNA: TGTGCCAGCAGCCCAATCGGGGGCGGGGGAAGGGTAGAGCAGTTCTTC. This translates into CASSPIGGGGRVEQFF.

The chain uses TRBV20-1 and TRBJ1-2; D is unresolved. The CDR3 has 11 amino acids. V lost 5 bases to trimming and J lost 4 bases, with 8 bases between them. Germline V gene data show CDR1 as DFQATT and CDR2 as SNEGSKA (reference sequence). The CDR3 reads CSAGSTYGYTF. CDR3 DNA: TGCAGTGCTGGATCAACCTATGGCTACACCTTC.

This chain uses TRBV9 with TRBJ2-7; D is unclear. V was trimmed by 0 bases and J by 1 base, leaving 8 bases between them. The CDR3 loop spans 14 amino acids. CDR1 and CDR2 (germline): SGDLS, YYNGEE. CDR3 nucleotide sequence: TGTGCCAGCAGCGTAGACTACCGATCCTACGAGCAGTACTTC. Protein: CASSVDYRSYEQYF. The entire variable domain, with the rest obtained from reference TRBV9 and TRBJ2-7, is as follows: DSGVTQTPKHLITATGQRVTLRCSPRSGDLSVYWYQQSLDQGLQFLIQYYNGEERAKGNILERFSAQQFPDLHSELNLSSLELGDSALYFCASSVDYRSYEQYFGPGTRLTVT.